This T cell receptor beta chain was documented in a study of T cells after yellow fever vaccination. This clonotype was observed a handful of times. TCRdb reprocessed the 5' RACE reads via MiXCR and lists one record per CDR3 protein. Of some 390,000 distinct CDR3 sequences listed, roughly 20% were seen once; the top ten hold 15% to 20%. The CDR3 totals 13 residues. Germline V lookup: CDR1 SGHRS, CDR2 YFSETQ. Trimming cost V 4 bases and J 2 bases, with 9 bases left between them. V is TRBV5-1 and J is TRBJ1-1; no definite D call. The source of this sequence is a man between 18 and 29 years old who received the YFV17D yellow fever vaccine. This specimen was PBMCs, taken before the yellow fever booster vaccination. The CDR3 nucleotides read TGCGCCAGCAGCCGGCCAAGTAACACTGAAGCTTTCTTT. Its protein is CASSRPSNTEAFF.